Presented here are 29 T cell receptor beta chains from one specimen sequenced in a study of neurological immune-mediated disorders. In TCRdb, the 5' RACE reads were re-called with MiXCR into one record per CDR3 protein. The sample holds roughly 100,000 distinct CDR3 sequences, approximately 3.3% seen once. The material sequenced was PBMCs. The receptors stem from a woman aged 18-29 years with multiple sclerosis.

This clonotype was detected only a few times. A much larger clonotype is one base distant, so this may be a read error. The chain has TRBV5-1 and TRBJ1-1; D is undetermined. The V gene's germline CDR1 is SGHRS and CDR2 YFSETQ. The CDR3 covers 15 residues. CDR3 sequence reads: CASSGGVPSNTAAFF. In DNA form, the CDR3 reads TGCGCCAGCAGCGGCGGGGTACCTTCAAACACTGCAGCTTTCTTT.

This clonotype has at least ten counts. This chain uses TRBV12-3 or TRBV12-4 with TRBJ2-5; 9 bases agree with TRBD1. J was trimmed by 2 bases and V by 3 bases; bases with no gene match: 10. The CDR3 covers 17 residues. CDR3 DNA sequence: TGTGCCAGCAGTTTCGCCCAGGGACAGGGTGGACAAGAGACCCAGTACTTC. Protein: CASSFAQGQGGQETQYF.

Written as DNA, the CDR3 is TGTGCCAGCAGCGTAGAGGGACTCGGCTCCTACGAGCAGTACTTC. Protein sequence: CASSVEGLGSYEQYF. This rearrangement joins TRBV9 to TRBJ2-7; the D gene is possibly TRBD2 (6 bases). The CDR3 runs to 15 residues. The germline V gene has CDR1 SGDLS and CDR2 YYNGEE. The V end was cut by 0 bases, the J end by 0 bases, with 10 bases between.

This clonotype was recorded at least ten times. The chain links TRBV6-5 to TRBJ1-2; D gene unclear. The length of the CDR3 is 14 residues. Germline CDR1 is MNHEY and CDR2 is SVGAGI. V was cut by 10 bases and J by 3 bases, with 18 bases left in between. CDR3 in DNA: TGTGCCATCAAAAAGGGAAGGGTGGACTATGGCTACACCTTC. Translated: CAIKKGRVDYGYTF.

This clonotype was picked up many times. The chain uses TRBV24-1 and TRBJ2-1, with 11 bases fitting TRBD2. The CDR3 sequence is 16 residues long. The trim removed 6 bases at V and 7 bases at J, leaving 10 bases unmatched. CDR1 is KGHDR and CDR2 is SFDVKD in the germline V gene. CDR3 in amino acids: CATSSPSGRSQNEQFF. In DNA form, the CDR3 reads TGTGCCACCAGTTCTCCTAGCGGGAGGTCACAAAATGAGCAGTTCTTC.

This clonotype was observed many times. The chain links TRBV5-6 to TRBJ1-1, with D hard to call. The CDR3 has 14 residues. Germline V CDR1 and CDR2: SGHDT, YYEEEE. Trimming pared 4 bases from V and 1 base from J, leaving 11 bases between. CDR3 residues: CASSLDWGNTEAFF. CDR3 DNA sequence: TGTGCCAGCAGCCTTGACTGGGGGAACACTGAAGCTTTCTTT.

In this sample, this clonotype turned up many times. V and J are TRBV20-1 and TRBJ1-2; tentatively, D is TRBD1 (5 bases). V lost 3 bases, J lost 7 bases, and 15 bases lay in between. Germline values: CDR1 DFQATT, CDR2 SNEGSKA (reference sequence). CDR3 length equals 13 residues. The CDR3 bases are TGCAGTGCTAGGGCAGTGGGACCTCTTGGCTACACCTTC. This codes for CSARAVGPLGYTF.

The rearrangement uses TRBV11-2 and TRBJ2-1, with 9 bases matching TRBD2. V shed 2 bases, J shed 6 bases, and the junction held 14 bases outside the gene matches. The CDR3 length is 18 residues. Germline lookup yields CDR1 SGHAT and CDR2 FQNNGV. In DNA form, the CDR3 reads TGTGCCAGCAGCTTATCGTATATCGGGGGCGGGAGGGGCAATGAGCAGTTCTTC. As protein: CASSLSYIGGGRGNEQFF.

This clonotype occurred many times. This rearrangement joins TRBV21-1 to TRBJ2-4; the table gives TRBD2 as D, unverified against the DNA. TRBV21-1 is labeled a pseudogene. There are 18 residues in the CDR3. CDR3 DNA sequence: TGTGCCAGCAGCAACACCGGGACTAGGGATGGGTCCAAAAACATTCAGTACTTC. It specifies CASSNTGTRDGSKNIQYF.

This clonotype was picked up many times. The gene calls are TRBV27 and TRBJ2-7; D unresolved. Trimming removed 5 bases from V and 3 bases from J, with 5 bases in between. This CDR3 spans 11 amino acids. The V gene's germline CDR1 is MNHEY and CDR2 SMNVEV (reference sequence). The CDR3 DNA reads TGTGCCAGCAGTAACCTCTACGAGCAGTACTTC. It specifies CASSNLYEQYF.

The table lists this clonotype with many counts. This chain uses TRBV12-3 or TRBV12-4 with TRBJ2-7; 12 nucleotides match TRBD2. The CDR3 extends over 15 amino acids. V shed 1 base and J 6 bases; nucleotides not matched to a gene: 4. The CDR3 DNA sequence: TGTGCCAGCAGTTTAGTAGGACTAGCGGGGACCGAGCAGTACTTC. The encoded protein is CASSLVGLAGTEQYF.

This clonotype was observed many times. The rearrangement joins TRBV3-1 to TRBJ1-6; D not resolved. The ends were cut back, 2 bases at V and 10 bases at J, with 18 bases in the middle. Germline assignment: CDR1 LGHDT and CDR2 YNNKEL (reference sequence). CDR3 length equals 16 residues. The CDR3 reads CASSQNNGPKGSPLHF. The CDR3 region has the DNA TGTGCCAGCAGCCAAAACAATGGTCCTAAGGGATCACCCCTCCACTTT.

This clonotype was picked up many times. V usage is TRBV12-3 or TRBV12-4 and J usage is TRBJ2-3; D remains unclear. Trimming cost V 4 bases and J 5 bases, with 4 bases left between them. The CDR3 is 11 residues long. This CDR3 is CASSSLDTQYF. The CDR3 DNA reads as TGTGCCAGCAGTTCGCTAGATACGCAGTATTTT.

This clonotype has at least ten counts. This chain uses TRBV20-1 with TRBJ1-5; 7 nucleotides align to TRBD1. J lost 6 bases, V lost 0 bases, and 8 bases had no gene match. This CDR3 region has 15 residues. CDR1 is DFQATT and CDR2 is SNEGSKA in the germline V gene (reference sequence). The CDR3 sequence: CSARDEQGSTQPQHF. The CDR3 bases are TGCAGTGCTAGAGATGAACAGGGGTCTACTCAGCCCCAGCATTTT.

This clonotype showed up many times. The rearrangement uses TRBV25-1 and TRBJ1-1; D is ambiguous. There are 13 residues in the CDR3. The germline V gene encodes CDR1 MGHDK and CDR2 SYGVNS. V was pared by 4 bases and J by 0 bases, with 6 bases between. CDR3 region: CASSGQMNTEAFF. The CDR3 DNA reads as TGTGCCAGCAGTGGTCAGATGAACACTGAAGCTTTCTTT.

This clonotype was counted many times. J is TRBJ2-1 and V is TRBV12-3 or TRBV12-4, with D possibly being TRBD1 (5 bases). CDR3 length equals 15 residues. Trimming left V 0 bases short and J 4 bases short, with 10 bases between. The CDR3, as DNA: TGTGCCAGCAGTTTAGCAGGGGCTCCGTACAATGAGCAGTTCTTC. It specifies CASSLAGAPYNEQFF.

This clonotype was detected many times. The chain couples TRBV5-1 to TRBJ1-2; 9 bases map to TRBD1. There are 12 residues in the CDR3. J gave up 8 bases and V 4 bases, and 3 bases lay outside the gene matches. Germline CDR1 SGHRS, CDR2 YFSETQ. CDR3 region: CASSRTGDGYTF. CDR3 in DNA: TGCGCCAGCAGCCGGACAGGGGACGGCTACACCTTC.

This clonotype was counted only a few times. CDR3 bases: TGCAGTGCTAGCCTCGGCGGGGGGGCCTACGAGCAGTACTTC. Amino acid sequence: CSASLGGGAYEQYF. The rearrangement uses TRBV20-1 and TRBJ2-7, with TRBD2 matching over 9 bases. The germline V gene has CDR1 DFQATT and CDR2 SNEGSKA (reference sequence). The CDR3 runs to 14 residues. Trimming cost V 3 bases and J 2 bases; bases outside gene matches: 5.

This clonotype has a count of ten or more. V is TRBV29-1 and J is TRBJ2-1; D is uncertain. From germline, CDR1 is SQVTM and CDR2 ANQGSEA. Trimming shortened V by 4 bases and J by 0 bases, and 13 bases separated the two germline ends. The CDR3 has 15 amino acids. The CDR3 reads CSVAGRSSSYNEQFF. The DNA of the CDR3 is TGCAGCGTTGCCGGACGGTCCAGCTCCTACAATGAGCAGTTCTTC.

This clonotype was found many times. The chain joins TRBV7-9 to TRBJ2-4; 8 bases map to TRBD2. This CDR3 has 18 residues. From germline, CDR1 is SEHNR and CDR2 FQNEAQ (reference sequence). The ends lost 1 base at V and 0 bases at J; junction bases unmatched: 8. The CDR3 region is CASSLGSGGALAKNIQYF. The CDR3 coding sequence is TGTGCCAGCAGCTTAGGAAGCGGGGGAGCTCTAGCCAAAAACATTCAGTACTTC.

On this clonotype: A read error may be the cause here, since a much bigger clone is one base away. This chain links TRBV20-1 with TRBJ2-3; 9 bases agree with TRBD1. Per the germline V gene, CDR1 is DFQATT and CDR2 is SNEGSKA (reference sequence). V was clipped by 7 bases and J by 3 bases; unmatched bases: 5. The CDR3 length is 13 residues. The CDR3 here is CSDTGGQTDTQYF. The CDR3 DNA is TGCAGTGACACAGGGGGCCAAACAGATACGCAGTATTTT.

The table lists this clonotype with many counts. This rearrangement joins TRBV7-2 to TRBJ2-1, with 12 bases that match TRBD2. The V gene end was trimmed by 5 bases and the J gene end by 4 bases; junction bases not matched to a gene: 0. The CDR3 extends over 14 amino acids. The germline V gene has CDR1 SGHTA and CDR2 FQGNSA. Written as DNA, the CDR3 is TGTGCCAGCAGCGGACTAGCGGGATACAATGAGCAGTTCTTC. Protein: CASSGLAGYNEQFF. Full variable domain (outside the CDR3, taken from reference TRBV7-2 and TRBJ2-1): GAGVSQSPSNKVTEKGKDVELRCDPISGHTALYWYRQSLGQGLEFLIYFQGNSAPDKSGLPSDRFSAERTGGSVSTLTIQRTQQEDSAVYLCASSGLAGYNEQFFGPGTRLTVL.

This clonotype was found a few times. A much larger clone is a single base away; this may be a read error. This chain uses TRBV5-5 with TRBJ2-3, with D perhaps TRBD2 (5 bases). In germline, CDR1 is SGHKS, CDR2 YYEKEE (reference sequence). The CDR3 length is 12 residues. The CDR3 loop is CDSSGLQDTQYF. In DNA, the CDR3 is TGTGACAGCAGCGGCCTTCAAGATACGCAGTATTTT. The full variable domain, completed using reference TRBV5-5 and TRBJ2-3, is DAGVTQSPTHLIKTRGQQVTLRCSPISGHKSVSWYQQVLGQGPQFIFQYYEKEERGRGNFPDRFSARQFPNYSSELNVNALLLGDSALYLCDSSGLQDTQYFGPGTRLTVL.

This chain joins TRBV10-1 and TRBJ2-1; D is perhaps TRBD1 (5 bases). Trimming left V 5 bases short and J 8 bases short, with 13 bases between. This CDR3 has 13 residues. The germline V gene encodes CDR1 WNHNN and CDR2 SYGVQD (reference sequence). The CDR3 coding sequence is TGCGCCAGCAGTCCAGGGCCCACCTATGAGCAGTTCTTC. This codes for CASSPGPTYEQFF.

The table lists this clonotype with many counts. The chain employs TRBV11-2 and TRBJ1-2; D is unclear. The germline CDR1 and CDR2 sequences are SGHAT and FQNNGV. V was cut by 6 bases and J by 9 bases, with 11 bases left in between. This CDR3 has 11 amino acids. DNA for the CDR3: TGTGCCAGCAGTTTGGAGGGTAGCTACACCTTC. This codes for CASSLEGSYTF.

Many counts were recorded for this clonotype. The CDR3 DNA reads TGTGCCAGCAGCTTACAGGGGAACTATGGCTACACCTTC. Amino acid sequence: CASSLQGNYGYTF. This sequence joins TRBV11-2 and TRBJ1-2; a weak D match, TRBD1 (6 bases). The CDR3 consists of 13 residues. Looked up from germline, CDR1 is SGHAT and CDR2 is FQNNGV. V was shortened by 2 bases and J by 2 bases, with 6 bases between the two germline ends.

The table lists this clonotype with many counts. This chain links TRBV6-6 with TRBJ1-2; 9 bases map to TRBD1. V shed 6 bases, J shed 4 bases, and the junction held 9 bases outside the gene matches. From germline, CDR1 is MNHNY and CDR2 SVGAGI (reference sequence). There are 15 residues in the CDR3. The CDR3 nucleotides read TGTGCCAGCAGCCTTACGGGACAGGGAGTCTATGGCTACACCTTC. Encoded protein: CASSLTGQGVYGYTF.

This clonotype was recorded at least ten times. CDR3 bases: TGCGCCAGCAATGAGGACAGTGCTAACTATGGCTACACCTTC. Translation gives CASNEDSANYGYTF. The chain has TRBV5-1 and TRBJ1-2, with D possibly being TRBD1 (6 bases). CDR1 and CDR2 from the germline V gene are SGHRS and YFSETQ. V dropped 6 bases and J dropped 0 bases, with 12 bases sitting between them. This CDR3 has 14 amino acids.

The table lists this clonotype with many counts. The chain joins TRBV10-3 to TRBJ2-4; D gene uncertain. Germline-derived CDR1 and CDR2 are ENHRY and SYGVKD. The V gene lost 3 bases and the J gene lost 0 bases, with 6 bases spanning the gap. The CDR3 extends over 14 amino acids. The CDR3: CAISDPPAKNIQYF. The CDR3 region has the DNA TGTGCCATCAGTGATCCCCCAGCCAAAAACATTCAGTACTTC.